The entry below gives a single TCR beta chain sequence along with its context. The germline gives CDR1 KGHDR, CDR2 SFDVKD. J gave up 4 bases and V 4 bases, and 4 bases lay outside the gene matches. The CDR3 spans 16 residues. The data derive from a study of blood T cell repertoires in COVID-19. Assay used: immunoSEQ multiplex PCR; TCRdb lists only in-frame clones, some missing. The sample includes a few hundred thousand clones, 85% of them seen just once. Sequences were obtained from peripheral blood. The chain combines TRBV24-1 with TRBJ2-1; TRBD2 aligns across 12 bases. This clonotype originated in a woman aged 18-29 years with acute or convalescent COVID-19. CDR3 nucleotide sequence: TGTGCCACCAGTGACAGGACTAGCGGGAAGTACAATGAGCAGTTCTTC. It is translated as CATSDRTSGKYNEQFF.